This T cell receptor (beta chain) appears in the sequencing data of a study of response to subunit inactivated influenza vaccine. The study's findings and limits: Seasonal influenza vaccination, on each occasion, was suggested by the authors to recruit few new T cells.

Of note for this clonotype: No antigen is known for it.

TCRdb ran MiXCR on the RT-PCR reads and lists one entry per CDR3 protein. The data show hundreds of thousands of distinct CDR3 sequences, 15% to 18% seen once. The germline CDR1 and CDR2 sequences are LGHNA and YNFKEQ. This CDR3 region has 12 residues. V dropped 1 base and J dropped 8 bases, with 8 bases sitting between them. This TCR was sampled from a man aged 50 to 60 who received an inactivated influenza vaccine. This material consisted of PBMCs from blood, taken roughly 12 days after vaccination. This chain connects TRBV4-2 to TRBJ1-1; unclear D gene. The CDR3 region is CASSQVEREAFF. CDR3 sequence (DNA): TGTGCCAGCAGCCAAGTGGAGAGGGAAGCTTTCTTT.